This TCR beta chain was captured by sequencing in a study of identical twins. Notes on the study in general: Insertions were reduced in abundant cord blood beta clonotypes but not in memory repertoires. Beta out-of-frame sequences displayed a weaker excess of sharing between twins.

In its sample, this clonotype was seen many times. As yet, its antigen is unknown. Template switching created a universal primer site, and the cDNA included unique molecular identifiers. In TCRdb, the 5' RACE reads were re-called with MiXCR into one record per CDR3 protein. Here the sample spans 200,000 to 300,000 distinct CDR3 sequences, 8% to 11% being singletons. CDR1 MNHEY and CDR2 SVGAGI come from the germline V gene. The CDR3 loop spans 13 amino acids. Trimming cost V 4 bases and J 15 bases; bases outside gene matches: 5. This receptor was obtained from a man aged 50-59 years in good health. The sample consisted of memory T cells sorted from blood. The chain joins TRBV6-5 to TRBJ2-1, with 14 positions matching TRBD2. The CDR3 loop is CASSSPGLAGVFF. CDR3 in DNA: TGTGCCAGCAGTTCACCGGGACTAGCGGGAGTGTTCTTC.